This T cell receptor beta chain comes out of a study of blood T cell repertoires in COVID-19. This clone showed up just a few times. Clones were read by immunoSEQ multiplex PCR, and TCRdb kept only the in-frame ones, dropping some. The sample includes nearly 250,000 clones, roughly 86% of them seen just once. The TCR was taken from a woman between 50 and 59 years old who had recovered from COVID-19. Sequenced sample: PBMCs or T cells enriched from blood (not recorded which).

The CDR3 DNA reads as TGTGCCAGCAGTTTTTCTTCTCCCAGGGGAAATCAGCCCCAGCATTTT. Translating gives CASSFSSPRGNQPQHF. The genes are TRBV28 and TRBJ1-5, with D possibly TRBD1 on 6 matching bases. Trimming shortened V by 3 bases and J by 4 bases, and 16 bases separated the two germline ends. The CDR3 runs to 16 residues. CDR1 is MDHEN and CDR2 is SYDVKM in the germline V gene. The whole variable domain, remainder taken from reference TRBV28 and TRBJ1-5, is DVKVTQSSRYLVKRTGEKVFLECVQDMDHENMFWYRQDPGLGLRLIYFSYDVKMKEKGDIPEGYSVSREKKERFSLILESASTNQTSMYLCASSFSSPRGNQPQHFGDGTRLSIL.